The 13 T cell receptor beta chains below were found in one sample sequenced in a study of beta chain features in type 1 diabetes. The whole isolated RNA underwent reverse transcription, so sequencing captured expressed TCRB transcripts. The protocol was immunoSEQ multiplex PCR, while the TCRdb copy is restricted to in-frame clones and leaves out a portion. The profile covers around 650,000 clones, with about an eighth appearing a single time and more than 0.095% taken by the ten largest. Study-wide points: Among patients with Type 1 diabetes, TCRB CDR3s were moderately but significantly shorter in every one of the four CD4+ subsets.

Antigen specificity for these receptors is unknown. Sequences were obtained from naive CD4+ T cells from blood. The receptors were sampled from a young man with type 1 diabetes.

This chain joins TRBV10-3 and TRBJ2-7, with TRBD2 as a possible D gene (6 bases). V was clipped by 0 bases and J by 1 base, with 19 bases between them. CDR3 length equals 18 residues. Germline CDR1 is ENHRY and CDR2 is SYGVKD. This CDR3 is CAISESTRIAAISYEQYF. DNA for the CDR3: TGTGCCATCAGTGAGTCGACTCGGATAGCGGCTATATCCTACGAGCAGTACTTC.

There are a few counts of this clone. The J gene is TRBJ2-7, the V gene TRBV6-5; 9 positions agree with TRBD1. From germline, CDR1 is MNHEY and CDR2 SVGAGI. V lost 4 bases and J lost 5; bases outside the gene matches: 9. The CDR3 extends over 15 amino acids. The CDR3 region is CASSFMTGGKNEQYF. CDR3 DNA: TGTGCCAGCAGTTTCATGACAGGGGGAAAAAACGAGCAGTACTTC.

A note on this clone: Within the sample, other DNA sequences also encode this same CDR3. The J gene is TRBJ2-7, the V gene TRBV14; D is possibly TRBD1 (7 bases). The V gene's germline CDR1 is SGHDN and CDR2 FVKESK. The CDR3 runs 15 residues. Trimming left V 1 base short and J 3 bases short, with 13 bases between. The CDR3: CASSQVGGGSYEQYF. DNA for the CDR3: TGTGCCAGCAGCCAAGTAGGAGGGGGCAGCTACGAGCAGTACTTC.

This clone turned up a few times. This chain joins TRBV5-6 and TRBJ1-1; 9 bases map to TRBD1. Germline trimming cut 2 bases from V and 4 bases from J; bases unmatched to any gene: 6. The CDR3 extends over 15 amino acids. Germline CDR1 SGHDT, CDR2 YYEEEE. The CDR3 DNA reads as TGTGCCAGCAGCTTTCCTCAGACAGGGGGCACTGAAGCTTTCTTT. It translates to CASSFPQTGGTEAFF.

The genes are TRBV15 and TRBJ2-1; 7 positions agree with TRBD2. V lost 1 base and J lost 5; bases outside the gene matches: 5. This CDR3 has 15 residues. Germline V lookup: CDR1 LNHNV, CDR2 YYDKDF (reference sequence). The CDR3 reads CATSRGAGTNNEQFF. The CDR3 DNA reads as TGTGCCACCAGCAGAGGAGCGGGGACGAACAATGAGCAGTTCTTC.

This chain links TRBV14 with TRBJ1-2; TRBD1 aligns across 7 bases. With 1 base clipped from V and 8 bases from J, the junction kept 7 bases outside the gene matches. Germline CDR1 is SGHDN and CDR2 is FVKESK. The CDR3 loop spans 14 amino acids. CDR3 sequence (DNA): TGTGCCAGCAGCCAAGCTACAGGGGTTGTCGGCTACACCTTC. Its translation: CASSQATGVVGYTF. Full variable domain (remainder filled in from reference TRBV14 and TRBJ1-2): EAGVTQFPSHSVIEKGQTVTLRCDPISGHDNLYWYRRVMGKEIKFLLHFVKESKQDESGMPNNRFLAERTGGTYSTLKVQPAELEDSGVYFCASSQATGVVGYTFGSGTRLTVV.

This sequence joins TRBV5-1 and TRBJ2-7; D is possibly TRBD1 (6 bases). The CDR3 extends over 12 amino acids. Germline lookup yields CDR1 SGHRS and CDR2 YFSETQ. Trimming shortened V by 7 bases and J by 5 bases, and 13 bases separated the two germline ends. The DNA of the CDR3 is TGCGCCAGCCGAATAACAGGGAACGAGCAGTACTTC. Translating gives CASRITGNEQYF.

This clone was observed a few times. Other nucleotide sequences from this sample produce the same CDR3. This chain links TRBV19 with TRBJ2-5; maybe TRBD2 (6 bases). The germline V gene has CDR1 LNHDA and CDR2 SQIVND (reference sequence). CDR3 length: 13 amino acids. V dropped 4 bases and J dropped 1 base, with 7 bases sitting between them. The CDR3 DNA follows: TGTGCCAGTAGTACTAGCGCCCAAGAGACCCAGTACTTC. Protein sequence: CASSTSAQETQYF.

This clone occurred a few times. This chain links TRBV5-4 with TRBJ2-3, with 7 bases matching TRBD2. The germline CDR1 and CDR2 sequences are SGHNT and YYREEE (reference sequence). The CDR3 sequence is 18 residues long. Trimming removed 0 bases from V and 6 bases from J; junction bases left unmatched: 16. CDR3 DNA sequence: TGTGCCAGCAGCTTGGCCCTGATAGCGGGCTCGGTGACGGATACGCAGTATTTT. Amino acid sequence: CASSLALIAGSVTDTQYF.

This clone was observed a handful of times. The CDR3 DNA reads as TGTGCCAGCTCACCACAGGGGGCCGGCGACGAGCAGTACTTC. This translates into CASSPQGAGDEQYF. V is TRBV18 and J is TRBJ2-7, with TRBD1 matching 7 bases. The CDR3 runs to 14 residues. Per the germline V gene, CDR1 is KGHSH and CDR2 is LQKENI. With V trimmed by 1 base and J by 5 bases, 5 bases remained unmatched.

A few counts support this clone. The chain uses TRBV18 and TRBJ1-1; 9 bases agree with TRBD1. The CDR3 runs 14 residues. The J segment lost 8 bases and the V segment lost 5 bases, leaving 9 bases of the junction unmatched. In germline, CDR1 is KGHSH, CDR2 LQKENI. This CDR3 reads CASSAAGTGKEAFF. The CDR3 coding sequence is TGTGCCAGCTCAGCGGCAGGGACAGGGAAGGAAGCTTTCTTT. Using reference TRBV18 and TRBJ1-1 for the parts outside the CDR3, the full variable domain is NAGVMQNPRHLVRRRGQEARLRCSPMKGHSHVYWYRQLPEEGLKFMVYLQKENIIDESGMPKERFSAEFPKEGPSILRIQQVVRGDSAAYFCASSAAGTGKEAFFGQGTRLTVV.

This clone was seen a few times. The rearrangement links TRBV28 to TRBJ2-5; tentatively, D is TRBD1 (5 bases). Germline lookup yields CDR1 MDHEN and CDR2 SYDVKM. The CDR3 is 15 amino acids. The V end lost 4 bases, the J end lost 7 bases, and 19 bases lay between the germline ends. The CDR3 loop reads CASSSQGRDSGTQYF. Here the CDR3 DNA reads TGTGCCAGCAGTTCCCAGGGCAGGGATTCGGGGACCCAGTACTTC.

The chain links TRBV4-3 to TRBJ2-2, with D possibly matching TRBD1 (6 bases). Germline CDR1 LGHNA, CDR2 YSLEER. The CDR3 extends over 16 amino acids. The ends were cut back, 0 bases at V and 6 bases at J, with 14 bases in the middle. CDR3 DNA: TGCGCCAGCAGCCAAGAGCCCAGGGGTTACCCCGGGGAGCTGTTTTTT. Amino acid sequence: CASSQEPRGYPGELFF.